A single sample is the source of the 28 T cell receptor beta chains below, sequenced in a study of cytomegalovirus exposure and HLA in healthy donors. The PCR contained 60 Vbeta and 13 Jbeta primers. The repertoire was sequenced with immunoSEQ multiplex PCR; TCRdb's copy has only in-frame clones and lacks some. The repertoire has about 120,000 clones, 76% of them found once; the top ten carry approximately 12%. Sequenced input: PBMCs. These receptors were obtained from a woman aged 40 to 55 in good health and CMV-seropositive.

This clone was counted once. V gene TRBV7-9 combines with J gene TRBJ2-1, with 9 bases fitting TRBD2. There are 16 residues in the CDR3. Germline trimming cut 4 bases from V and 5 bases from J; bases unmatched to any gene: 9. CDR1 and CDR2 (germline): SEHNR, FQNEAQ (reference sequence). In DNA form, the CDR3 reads TGTGCCAGCAGCTCAATGACTAGCGGAGTTCACAATGAGCAGTTCTTC. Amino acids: CASSSMTSGVHNEQFF.

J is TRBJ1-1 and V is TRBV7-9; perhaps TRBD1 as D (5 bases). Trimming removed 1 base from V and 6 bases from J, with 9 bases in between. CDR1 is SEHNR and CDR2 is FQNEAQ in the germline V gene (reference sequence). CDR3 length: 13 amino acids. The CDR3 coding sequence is TGTGCCAGCAGCTTAGGGGGCTCCCCTGAAGCTTTCTTT. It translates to CASSLGGSPEAFF.

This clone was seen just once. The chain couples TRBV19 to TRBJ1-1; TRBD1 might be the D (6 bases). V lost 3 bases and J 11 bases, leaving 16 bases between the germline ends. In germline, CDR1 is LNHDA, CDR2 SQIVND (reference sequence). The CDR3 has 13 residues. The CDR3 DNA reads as TGTGCCAGTAGTATTGGCAGCCGTCAGGGGGCTTTCTTT. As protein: CASSIGSRQGAFF.

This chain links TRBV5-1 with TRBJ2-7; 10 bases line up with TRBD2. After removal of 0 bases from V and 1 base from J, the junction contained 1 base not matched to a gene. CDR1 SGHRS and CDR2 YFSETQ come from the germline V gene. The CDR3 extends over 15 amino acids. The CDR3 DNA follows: TGCGCCAGCAGCTTGGTAGCGGGGGGATCCTACGAGCAGTACTTC. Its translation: CASSLVAGGSYEQYF.

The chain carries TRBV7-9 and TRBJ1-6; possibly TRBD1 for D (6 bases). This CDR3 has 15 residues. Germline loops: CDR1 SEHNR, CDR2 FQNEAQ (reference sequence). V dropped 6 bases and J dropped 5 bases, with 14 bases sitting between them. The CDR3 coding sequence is TGTGCCAGCAGTTTAACAGGGATACATAATTCACCCCTCCACTTT. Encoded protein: CASSLTGIHNSPLHF.

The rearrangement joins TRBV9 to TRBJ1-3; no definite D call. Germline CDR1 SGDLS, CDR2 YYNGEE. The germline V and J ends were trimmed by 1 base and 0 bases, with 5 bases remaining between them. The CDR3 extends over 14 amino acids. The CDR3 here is CASSVHSSGNTIYF. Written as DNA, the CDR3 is TGTGCCAGCAGCGTACATAGCTCTGGAAACACCATATATTTT. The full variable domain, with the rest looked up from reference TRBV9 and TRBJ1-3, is DSGVTQTPKHLITATGQRVTLRCSPRSGDLSVYWYQQSLDQGLQFLIQYYNGEERAKGNILERFSAQQFPDLHSELNLSSLELGDSALYFCASSVHSSGNTIYFGEGSWLTVV.

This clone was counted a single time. CDR3 in amino acids: CASSSFGAGTTEAFF. The CDR3 bases are TGTGCCAGCAGCTCCTTTGGGGCAGGCACCACTGAAGCTTTCTTT. J is TRBJ1-1 and V is TRBV7-9, with D maybe TRBD1 (5 bases). Germline assignment: CDR1 SEHNR and CDR2 FQNEAQ (reference sequence). Between the trimmed V and J ends, which lost 4 bases and 4 bases, there was a span of 16 bases. The CDR3 is 15 amino acids.

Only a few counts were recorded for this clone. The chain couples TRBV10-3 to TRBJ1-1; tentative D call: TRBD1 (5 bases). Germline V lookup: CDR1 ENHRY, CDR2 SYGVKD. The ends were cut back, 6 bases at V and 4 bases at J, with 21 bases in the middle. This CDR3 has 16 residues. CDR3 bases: TGTGCCATCAGATCCGAAACCTTGACAGATACCACTGAAGCTTTCTTT. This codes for CAIRSETLTDTTEAFF.

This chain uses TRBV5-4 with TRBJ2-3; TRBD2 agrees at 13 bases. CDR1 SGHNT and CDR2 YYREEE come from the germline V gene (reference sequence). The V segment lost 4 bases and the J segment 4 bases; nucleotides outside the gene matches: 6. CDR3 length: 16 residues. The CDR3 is CASSTLTSGGADTQYF. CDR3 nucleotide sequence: TGTGCCAGCAGCACGCTCACTAGCGGGGGGGCAGATACGCAGTATTTT.

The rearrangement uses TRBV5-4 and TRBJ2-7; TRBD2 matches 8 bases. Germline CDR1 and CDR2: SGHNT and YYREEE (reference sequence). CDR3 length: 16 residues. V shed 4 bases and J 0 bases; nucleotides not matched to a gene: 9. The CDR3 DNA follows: TGTGCCAGCAGCCGGGAGGGTCGCCAATCCTCCTACGAGCAGTACTTC. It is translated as CASSREGRQSSYEQYF.

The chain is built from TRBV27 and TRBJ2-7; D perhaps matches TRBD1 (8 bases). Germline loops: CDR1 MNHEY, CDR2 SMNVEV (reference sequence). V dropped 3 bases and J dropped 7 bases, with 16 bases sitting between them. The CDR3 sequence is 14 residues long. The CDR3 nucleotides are TGTGCCAGCAGTTTGGGCGTACAGGGGGGGGAGCAGTACTTC. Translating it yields CASSLGVQGGEQYF.

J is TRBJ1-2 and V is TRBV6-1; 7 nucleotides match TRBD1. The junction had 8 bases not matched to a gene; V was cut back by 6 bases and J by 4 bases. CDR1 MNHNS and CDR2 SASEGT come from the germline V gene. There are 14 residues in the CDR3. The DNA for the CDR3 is TGTGCCAGCAGACGCACAGGGGATGGCTATGGCTACACCTTC. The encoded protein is CASRRTGDGYGYTF.

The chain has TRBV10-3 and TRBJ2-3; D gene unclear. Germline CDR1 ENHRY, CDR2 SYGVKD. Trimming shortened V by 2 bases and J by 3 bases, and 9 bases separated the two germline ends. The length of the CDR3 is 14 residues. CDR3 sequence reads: CAISENLFTDTQYF. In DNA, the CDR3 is TGTGCCATCAGTGAGAATCTGTTTACAGATACGCAGTATTTT.

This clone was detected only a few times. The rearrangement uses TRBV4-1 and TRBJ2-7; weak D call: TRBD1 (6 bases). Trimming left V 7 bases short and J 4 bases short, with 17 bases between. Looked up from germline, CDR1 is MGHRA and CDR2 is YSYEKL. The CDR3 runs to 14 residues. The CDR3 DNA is TGCGCCAGCACCAAAACCGGGACAACTTACGAGCAGTACTTC. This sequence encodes CASTKTGTTYEQYF.

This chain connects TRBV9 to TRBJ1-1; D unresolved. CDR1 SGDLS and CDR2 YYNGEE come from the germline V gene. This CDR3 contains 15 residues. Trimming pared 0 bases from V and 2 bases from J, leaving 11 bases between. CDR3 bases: TGTGCCAGCAGCGTAGAGGTGGGAGGAAACACTGAAGCTTTCTTT. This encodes CASSVEVGGNTEAFF. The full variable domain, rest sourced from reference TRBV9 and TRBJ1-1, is DSGVTQTPKHLITATGQRVTLRCSPRSGDLSVYWYQQSLDQGLQFLIQYYNGEERAKGNILERFSAQQFPDLHSELNLSSLELGDSALYFCASSVEVGGNTEAFFGQGTRLTVV.

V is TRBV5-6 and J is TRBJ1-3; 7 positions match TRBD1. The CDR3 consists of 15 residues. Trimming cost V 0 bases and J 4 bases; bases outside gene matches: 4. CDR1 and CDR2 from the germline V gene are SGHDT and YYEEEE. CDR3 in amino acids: CASSLVTGAGNTIYF. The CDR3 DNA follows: TGTGCCAGCAGCTTGGTAACAGGGGCGGGAAACACCATATATTTT.

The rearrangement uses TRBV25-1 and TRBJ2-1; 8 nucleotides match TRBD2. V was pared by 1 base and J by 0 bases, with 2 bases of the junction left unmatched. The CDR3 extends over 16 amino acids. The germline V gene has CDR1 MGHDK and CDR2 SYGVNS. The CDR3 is CASSEFSGGSYNEQFF. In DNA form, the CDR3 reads TGTGCCAGCAGTGAATTCAGCGGGGGCTCCTACAATGAGCAGTTCTTC.

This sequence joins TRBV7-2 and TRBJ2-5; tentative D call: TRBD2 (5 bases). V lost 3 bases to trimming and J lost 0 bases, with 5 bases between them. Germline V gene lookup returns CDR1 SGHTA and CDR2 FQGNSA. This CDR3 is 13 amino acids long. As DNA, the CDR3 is TGTGCCAGCAGCTTCGGGGACCAAGAGACCCAGTACTTC. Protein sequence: CASSFGDQETQYF.

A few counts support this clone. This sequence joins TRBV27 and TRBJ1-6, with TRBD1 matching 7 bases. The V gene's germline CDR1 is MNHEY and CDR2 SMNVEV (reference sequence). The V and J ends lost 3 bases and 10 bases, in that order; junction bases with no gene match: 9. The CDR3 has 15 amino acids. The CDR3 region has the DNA TGTGCCAGCAGTTTCGGCGACAGGGAGTACTCACCCCTCCACTTT. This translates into CASSFGDREYSPLHF.

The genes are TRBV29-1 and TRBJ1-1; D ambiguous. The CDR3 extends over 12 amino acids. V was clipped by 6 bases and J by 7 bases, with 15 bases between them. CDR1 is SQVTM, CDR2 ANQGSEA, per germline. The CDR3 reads CSVKTGGDEAFF. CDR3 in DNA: TGCAGCGTCAAGACGGGAGGCGATGAAGCTTTCTTT.

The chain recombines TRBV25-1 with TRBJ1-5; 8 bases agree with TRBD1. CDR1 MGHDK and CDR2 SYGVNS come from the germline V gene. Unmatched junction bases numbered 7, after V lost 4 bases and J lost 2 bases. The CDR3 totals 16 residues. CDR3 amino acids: CASSGEQGGGNQPQHF. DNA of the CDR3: TGTGCCAGCAGTGGGGAACAGGGGGGAGGCAATCAGCCCCAGCATTTT. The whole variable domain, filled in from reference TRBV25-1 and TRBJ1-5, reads EADIYQTPRYLVIGTGKKITLECSQTMGHDKMYWYQQDPGMELHLIHYSYGVNSTEKGDLSSESTVSRIRTEHFPLTLESARPSHTSQYLCASSGEQGGGNQPQHFGDGTRLSIL.

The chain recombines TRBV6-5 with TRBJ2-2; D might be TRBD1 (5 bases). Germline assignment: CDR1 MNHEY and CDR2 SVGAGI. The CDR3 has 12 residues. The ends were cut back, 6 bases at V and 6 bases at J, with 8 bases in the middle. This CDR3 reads CASRQGPGELFF. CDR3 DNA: TGTGCCAGCAGGCAGGGTCCCGGGGAGCTGTTTTTT.

The CDR3 sequence: CASSFLGNQPQHF. Here the CDR3 DNA reads TGTGCCAGCAGCTTTCTCGGTAATCAGCCCCAGCATTTT. The J gene is TRBJ1-5, the V gene TRBV5-8; D gene unclear. The CDR3 is made up of 13 amino acids. Germline V gene lookup returns CDR1 SGHTS and CDR2 YDEGEE. V was shortened by 2 bases and J by 4 bases, with 7 bases between the two germline ends.

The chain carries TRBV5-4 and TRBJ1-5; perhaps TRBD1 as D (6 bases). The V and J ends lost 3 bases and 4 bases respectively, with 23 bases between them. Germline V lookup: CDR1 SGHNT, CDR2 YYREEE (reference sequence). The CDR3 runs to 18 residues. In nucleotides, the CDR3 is TGTGCCAGCAGCTCGGTCCCTGGTCGGGGGGGCGCGAATCAGCCCCAGCATTTT. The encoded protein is CASSSVPGRGGANQPQHF.

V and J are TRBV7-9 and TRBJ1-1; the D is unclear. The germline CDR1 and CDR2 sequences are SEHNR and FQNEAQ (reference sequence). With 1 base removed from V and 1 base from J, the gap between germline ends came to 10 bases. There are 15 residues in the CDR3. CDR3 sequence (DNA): TGTGCCAGCAGCTTAGAAGGACGGGGGAACACTGAAGCTTTCTTT. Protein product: CASSLEGRGNTEAFF.

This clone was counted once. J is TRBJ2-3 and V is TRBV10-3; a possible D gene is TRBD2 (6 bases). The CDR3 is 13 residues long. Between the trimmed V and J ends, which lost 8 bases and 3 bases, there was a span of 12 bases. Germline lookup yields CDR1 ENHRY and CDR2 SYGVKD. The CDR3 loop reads CAIRSEGTDTQYF. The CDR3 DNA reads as TGTGCCATCCGATCGGAGGGGACAGATACGCAGTATTTT.

The CDR3 loop is CASSTLGGGTEAFF. The DNA for the CDR3 is TGTGCCAGTAGTACCCTGGGAGGAGGTACTGAAGCTTTCTTT. The gene calls are TRBV19 and TRBJ1-1; D gene uncertain. CDR1 LNHDA and CDR2 SQIVND come from the germline V gene (reference sequence). Trimming removed 4 bases at V and 5 bases at J, with 14 bases between. The CDR3 sequence is 14 residues long.

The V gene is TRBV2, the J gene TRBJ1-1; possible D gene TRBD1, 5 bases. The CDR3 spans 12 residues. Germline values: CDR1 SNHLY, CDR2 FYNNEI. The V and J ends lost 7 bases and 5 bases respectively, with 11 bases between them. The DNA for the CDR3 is TGTGCCAGCAAAGCCCAGGGTACTGAAGCTTTCTTT. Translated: CASKAQGTEAFF.